This section outlines one TCR beta chain sequence together with its context. Isolated PBMCs totaled at least 7 million in each sample. These data belong to a study of blood T cells in healthy people across ages. This CDR3 contains 14 residues. Per the germline V gene, CDR1 is SGHAT and CDR2 is FQNNGV. V was shortened by 1 base and J by 3 bases, with 9 bases between the two germline ends. A J-beta primer mix and a sample-barcoded 5' primer were used in a second PCR of roughly 7 to 12 cycles. MiXCR, applied by TCRdb to the 5' RACE reads, yields one record per CDR3 protein. The sample has around 1,000,000 distinct CDR3 sequences, about 25% seen once. Separately, the same data were catalogued under a study of T cells of mothers and their children.

The J gene is TRBJ1-1, the V gene TRBV11-2; D is uncertain. Sequencing was performed on blood. This receptor was obtained from a girl under 10 years old in good health. DNA for the CDR3: TGTGCCAGCAGCTTAGCCCCAGAATACACTGAAGCTTTCTTT. Translated, it gives CASSLAPEYTEAFF.